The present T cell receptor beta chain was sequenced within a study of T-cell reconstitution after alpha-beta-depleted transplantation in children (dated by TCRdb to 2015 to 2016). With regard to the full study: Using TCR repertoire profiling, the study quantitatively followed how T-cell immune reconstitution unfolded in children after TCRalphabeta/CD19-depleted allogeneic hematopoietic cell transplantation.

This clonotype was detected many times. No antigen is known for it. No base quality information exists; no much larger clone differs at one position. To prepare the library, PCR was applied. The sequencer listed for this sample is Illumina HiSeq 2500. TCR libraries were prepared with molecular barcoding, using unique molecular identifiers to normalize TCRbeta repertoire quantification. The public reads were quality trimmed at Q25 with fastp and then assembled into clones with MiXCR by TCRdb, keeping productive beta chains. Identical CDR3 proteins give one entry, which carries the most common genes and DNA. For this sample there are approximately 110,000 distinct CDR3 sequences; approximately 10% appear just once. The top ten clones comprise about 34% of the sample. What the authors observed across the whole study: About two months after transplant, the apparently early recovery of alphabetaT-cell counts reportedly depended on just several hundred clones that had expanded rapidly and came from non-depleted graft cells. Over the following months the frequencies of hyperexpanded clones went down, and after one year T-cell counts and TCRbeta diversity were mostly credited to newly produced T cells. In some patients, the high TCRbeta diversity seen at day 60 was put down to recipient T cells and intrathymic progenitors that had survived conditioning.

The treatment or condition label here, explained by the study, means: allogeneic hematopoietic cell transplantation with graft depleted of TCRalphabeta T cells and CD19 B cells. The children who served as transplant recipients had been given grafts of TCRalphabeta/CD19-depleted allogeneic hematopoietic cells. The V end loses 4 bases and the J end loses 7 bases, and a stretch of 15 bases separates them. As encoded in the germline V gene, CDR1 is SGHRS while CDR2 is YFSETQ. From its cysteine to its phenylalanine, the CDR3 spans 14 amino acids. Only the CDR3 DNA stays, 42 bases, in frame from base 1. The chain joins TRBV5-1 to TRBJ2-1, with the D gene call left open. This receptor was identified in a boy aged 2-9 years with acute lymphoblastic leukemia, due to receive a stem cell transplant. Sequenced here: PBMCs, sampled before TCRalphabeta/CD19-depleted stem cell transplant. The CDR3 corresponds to CASSPTWGENEQFF. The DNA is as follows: TGCGCCAGCAGCCCCACCTGGGGTGAGAATGAGCAGTTCTTC.